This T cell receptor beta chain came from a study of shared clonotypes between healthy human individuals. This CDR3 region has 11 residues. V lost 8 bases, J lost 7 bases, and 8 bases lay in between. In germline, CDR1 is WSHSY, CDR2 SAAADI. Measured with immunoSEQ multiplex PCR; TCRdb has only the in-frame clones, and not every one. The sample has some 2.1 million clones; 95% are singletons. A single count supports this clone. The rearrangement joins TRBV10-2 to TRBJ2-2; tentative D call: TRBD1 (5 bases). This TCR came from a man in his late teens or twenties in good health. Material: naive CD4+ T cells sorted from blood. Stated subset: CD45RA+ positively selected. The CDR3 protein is CASDSSGELFF. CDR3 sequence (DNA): TGCGCCAGCGACAGTAGCGGGGAGCTGTTTTTT.